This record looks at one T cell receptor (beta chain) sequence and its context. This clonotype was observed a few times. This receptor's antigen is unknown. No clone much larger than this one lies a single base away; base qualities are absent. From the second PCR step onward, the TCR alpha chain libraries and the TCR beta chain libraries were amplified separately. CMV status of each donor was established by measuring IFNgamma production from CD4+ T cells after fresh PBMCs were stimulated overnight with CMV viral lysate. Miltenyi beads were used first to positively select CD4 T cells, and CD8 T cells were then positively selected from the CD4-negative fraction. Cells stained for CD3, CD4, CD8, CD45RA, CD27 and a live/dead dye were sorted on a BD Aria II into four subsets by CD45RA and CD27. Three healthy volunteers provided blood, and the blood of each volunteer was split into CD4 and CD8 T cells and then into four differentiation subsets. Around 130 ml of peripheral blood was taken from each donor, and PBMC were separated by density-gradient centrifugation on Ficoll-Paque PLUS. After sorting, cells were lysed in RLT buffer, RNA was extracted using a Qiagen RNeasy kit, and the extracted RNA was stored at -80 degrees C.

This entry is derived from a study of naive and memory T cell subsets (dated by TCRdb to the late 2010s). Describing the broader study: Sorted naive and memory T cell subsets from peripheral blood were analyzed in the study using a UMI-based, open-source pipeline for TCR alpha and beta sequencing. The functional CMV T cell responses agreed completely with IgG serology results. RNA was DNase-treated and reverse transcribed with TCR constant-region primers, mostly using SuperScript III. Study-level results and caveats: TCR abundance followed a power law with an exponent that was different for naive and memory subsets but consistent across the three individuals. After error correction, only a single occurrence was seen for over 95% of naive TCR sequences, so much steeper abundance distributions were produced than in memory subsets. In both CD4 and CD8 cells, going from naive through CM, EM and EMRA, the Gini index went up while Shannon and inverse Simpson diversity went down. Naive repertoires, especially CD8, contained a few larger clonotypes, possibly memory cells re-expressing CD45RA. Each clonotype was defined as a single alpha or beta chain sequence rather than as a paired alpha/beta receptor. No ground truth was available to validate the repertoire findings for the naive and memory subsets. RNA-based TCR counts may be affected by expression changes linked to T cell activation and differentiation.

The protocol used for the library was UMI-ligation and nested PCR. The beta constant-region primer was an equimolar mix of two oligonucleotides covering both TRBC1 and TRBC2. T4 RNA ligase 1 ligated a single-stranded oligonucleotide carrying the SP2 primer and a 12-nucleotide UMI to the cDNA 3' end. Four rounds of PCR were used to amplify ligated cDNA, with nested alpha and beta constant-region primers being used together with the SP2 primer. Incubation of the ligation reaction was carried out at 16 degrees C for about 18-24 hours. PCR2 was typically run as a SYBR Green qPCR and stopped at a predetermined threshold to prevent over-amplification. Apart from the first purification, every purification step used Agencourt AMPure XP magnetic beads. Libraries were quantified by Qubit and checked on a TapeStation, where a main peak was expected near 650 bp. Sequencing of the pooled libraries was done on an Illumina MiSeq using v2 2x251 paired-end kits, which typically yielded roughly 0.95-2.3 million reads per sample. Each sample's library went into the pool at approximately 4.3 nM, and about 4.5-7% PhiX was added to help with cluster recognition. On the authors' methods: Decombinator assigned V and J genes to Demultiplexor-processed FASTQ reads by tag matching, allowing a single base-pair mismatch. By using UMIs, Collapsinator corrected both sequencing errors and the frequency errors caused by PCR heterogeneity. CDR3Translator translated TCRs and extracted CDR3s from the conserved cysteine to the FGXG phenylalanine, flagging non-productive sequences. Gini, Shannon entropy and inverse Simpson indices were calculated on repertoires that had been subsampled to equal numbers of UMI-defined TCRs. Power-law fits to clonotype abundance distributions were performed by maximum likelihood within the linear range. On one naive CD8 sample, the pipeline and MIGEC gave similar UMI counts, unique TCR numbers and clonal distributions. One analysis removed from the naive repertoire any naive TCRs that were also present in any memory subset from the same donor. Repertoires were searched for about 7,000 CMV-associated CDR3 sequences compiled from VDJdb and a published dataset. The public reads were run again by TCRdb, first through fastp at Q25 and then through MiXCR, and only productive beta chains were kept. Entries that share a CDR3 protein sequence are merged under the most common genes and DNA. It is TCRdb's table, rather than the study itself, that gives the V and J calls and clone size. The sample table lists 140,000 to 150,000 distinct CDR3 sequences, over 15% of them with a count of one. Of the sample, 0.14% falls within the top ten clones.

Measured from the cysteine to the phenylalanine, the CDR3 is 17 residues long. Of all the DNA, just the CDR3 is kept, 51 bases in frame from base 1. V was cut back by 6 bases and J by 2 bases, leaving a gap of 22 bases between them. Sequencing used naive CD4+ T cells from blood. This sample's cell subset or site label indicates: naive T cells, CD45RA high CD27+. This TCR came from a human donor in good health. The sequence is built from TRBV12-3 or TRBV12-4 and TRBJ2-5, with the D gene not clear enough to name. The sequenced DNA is TGTGCCAGCAGCCCGTTTCCAAAGTCCATTCCACAAGAGACCCAGTACTTC. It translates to CASSPFPKSIPQETQYF.